This passage covers 24 T cell receptor beta chains from one sample sequenced in a study of blood T cells in healthy people across ages (dated by TCRdb to between 2014 and 2017). The library was generated by 5' RACE. Sequenced on an Illumina HiSeq 2500. A second roughly 7 to 11 cycle PCR used a sample-barcoded 5' primer and a J-beta primer mix. Using fastp at Q25 and MiXCR, TCRdb reprocessed the public reads and kept productive beta chains. Records with the same CDR3 protein are collapsed into one entry carrying the most frequent genes and DNA. This sample has around 500,000 distinct CDR3 sequences in its table, and 40% to 55% of those were observed once. The ten largest clones take up under 30% of the sample. The sample consisted of blood. Source of these receptors: a man older than 75 in good health.

The chain combines TRBV20-1 with TRBJ2-5; tentatively, D is TRBD1 (5 bases). CDR1 is DFQATT and CDR2 is SNEGSKA in the germline V gene (reference sequence). V was cut by 0 bases and J by 1 base, with 9 bases left in between. The CDR3 length is 14 residues. This CDR3 reads CSARDRQGQETQYF. CDR3 sequence (DNA): TGCAGTGCTAGAGATCGGCAGGGCCAAGAGACCCAGTACTTC.

Remarks on this clonotype: A much larger clone differs by one base, so this may be a read error. The CDR3 here is CASRGSGANEQYF. In DNA, the CDR3 is TGTGCCAGCAGAGGTAGCGGGGCCAATGAGCAGTACTTC. The chain couples TRBV6-5 to TRBJ2-1, with 8 bases aligning to TRBD2. The end of the DNA aligns better with TRBJ2-7, so the J call may be wrong. The germline gives CDR1 MNHEY, CDR2 SVGAGI. The CDR3 contains 13 residues.

This chain connects TRBV9 to TRBJ1-2; D gene ambiguous. The CDR3 loop spans 13 amino acids. The V gene lost 4 bases and the J gene lost 7 bases, with 14 bases spanning the gap. Germline CDR1 and CDR2: SGDLS and YYNGEE. The DNA for the CDR3 is TGTGCCAGCAGCCAACGGTTTTCGGGTGGCTACACCTTC. Protein: CASSQRFSGGYTF.

CDR3 protein: CASSLGRHTEAFF. The CDR3 bases are TGTGCCAGCAGCTTAGGACGGCACACTGAAGCTTTCTTT. The chain couples TRBV11-3 to TRBJ1-1; D is uncertain. V shed 1 base and J shed 3 bases, with 6 bases lying between them. CDR3 length equals 13 residues. Germline CDR1 and CDR2: SGHNT and YENEEA.

This clonotype was observed many times. The gene calls are TRBV6-6 and TRBJ1-2; possibly TRBD1 for D (6 bases). The V gene's germline CDR1 is MNHNY and CDR2 SVGAGI (reference sequence). The CDR3 loop spans 12 amino acids. Deletions cut 4 bases from V and 5 bases from J, with 8 bases between. CDR3 protein: CASSLGQYGYTF. The DNA for the CDR3 is TGTGCCAGCAGTTTAGGACAGTATGGCTACACCTTC.

As concerns this clonotype: It may be a read error: a sequence one base away is much more abundant. CDR3 sequence reads: CASNSDRASYNEQFF. CDR3 bases: TGTGCCAGCAACTCGGACAGGGCCTCCTACAATGAGCAGTTCTTC. The chain couples TRBV6-6 to TRBJ2-1; 8 positions agree with TRBD1. CDR1 is MNHNY and CDR2 is SVGAGI in the germline V gene (reference sequence). CDR3 length: 15 residues. V lost 7 bases and J lost 0; bases outside the gene matches: 5.

This clonotype was recorded a few times. The chain uses TRBV2 and TRBJ2-5; TRBD2 matches 11 bases. The closer fit of TRBJ2-7 to the DNA end suggests the J call may be wrong. CDR3 length: 18 amino acids. CDR1 SNHLY and CDR2 FYNNEI come from the germline V gene. The DNA of the CDR3 is TGTGCCAGCAGTATCGGACAGGTGACTAGCGGGGTACCCTCCGAGCAGTACTTC. Translation: CASSIGQVTSGVPSEQYF.

The chain uses TRBV2 and TRBJ2-1, with a possible D match to TRBD2 (5 bases). CDR1 and CDR2 from the germline V gene are SNHLY and FYNNEI. V lost 7 bases and J lost 2, with 12 bases in between. This CDR3 comprises 14 residues. CDR3 nucleotide sequence: TGTGCCAGCATGTCCGGGGAACCCTACAATGAGCAGTTCTTC. This gives the protein CASMSGEPYNEQFF.

The chain has TRBV29-1 and TRBJ2-5; D is unresolved. CDR1 and CDR2 (germline): SQVTM, ANQGSEA. The CDR3 is made up of 12 amino acids. V lost 0 bases to trimming and J lost 5 bases, with 7 bases between them. The DNA of the CDR3 is TGCAGCGTTGAAGAGGGGAAGGAGACCCAGTACTTC. Translation: CSVEEGKETQYF.

Concerning this clonotype itself: Since a much larger clone is just one base distant, this may be a read error. J is TRBJ1-1 and V is TRBV7-9, with a weak D call TRBD1 (6 bases). The CDR3 is 12 residues long. Germline V gene data show CDR1 as SEHNR and CDR2 as FQNEAQ (reference sequence). Written as DNA, the CDR3 is TGTTCCAGCAGCTTTGGGAGGGGGGAAGCTTTCTTT. Its protein product is CSSSFGRGEAFF.

This clonotype has just a few counts. The V and J genes are TRBV4-3 and TRBJ2-7; D not certain. The CDR3 covers 15 residues. Per germline, CDR1 LGHNA and CDR2 YSLEER. V was clipped by 5 bases and J by 3 bases, with 17 bases between them. The DNA of the CDR3 is TGCGCCAGCAGCTACCATCTAACCGATGGCTACGAGCAGTACTTC. Its protein is CASSYHLTDGYEQYF.

This clonotype came up once. J is TRBJ2-7 and V is TRBV4-3, with 7 bases aligning to TRBD2. This CDR3 contains 14 residues. The germline CDR1 and CDR2 sequences are LGHNA and YSLEER. Trimming cost V 0 bases and J 3 bases; bases outside gene matches: 2. CDR3 amino acids: CASSQDSSGYEQYF. DNA for the CDR3: TGCGCCAGCAGCCAAGACTCTAGCGGCTACGAGCAGTACTTC.

The J gene is TRBJ2-4, the V gene TRBV12-3 or TRBV12-4; D not certain. Trimming removed 7 bases from V and 3 bases from J, with 13 bases in between. This CDR3 is built from 14 residues. CDR3 coding DNA: TGTGCCAGCACCGGGTCCCTGGGCAAAAACATTCAGTACTTC. Amino acids: CASTGSLGKNIQYF.

The chain employs TRBV21-1 and TRBJ2-1. TRBV21-1 is reported as a pseudogene. The CDR3 loop spans 15 amino acids. The CDR3 DNA follows: TGTGCCAGCAGCGAATTGAGACACTTGAGGCATGAGCAGTTCTTC. As protein: CASSELRHLRHEQFF.

V gene TRBV30 combines with J gene TRBJ2-1; TRBD2 aligns across 10 bases. V gave up 6 bases and J gave up 4 bases; unmatched junction bases: 9. CDR1 and CDR2 (germline): GTSNPN, SVGIG (reference sequence). The CDR3 is 15 residues long. The CDR3 is CACGTSGKSYNEQFF. The CDR3 DNA follows: TGTGCCTGCGGAACTAGCGGGAAGTCTTACAATGAGCAGTTCTTC.

This clonotype was detected once. This rearrangement joins TRBV27 to TRBJ2-7; 11 bases agree with TRBD2. CDR1 and CDR2 (germline): MNHEY, SMNVEV (reference sequence). Losses at the gene ends were 6 bases for V and 7 bases for J; bases not matched to a gene: 5. The CDR3 is made up of 13 amino acids. The CDR3 DNA reads as TGTGCCAGCAGACTAGCGGGAGCGCGTGAGCAGTACTTC. This codes for CASRLAGAREQYF.

This rearrangement joins TRBV7-9 to TRBJ2-7; 11 nucleotides align to TRBD1. V shed 1 base, J shed 5 bases, and the junction held 7 bases outside the gene matches. Germline values: CDR1 SEHNR, CDR2 FQNEAQ (reference sequence). The CDR3 extends over 16 amino acids. CDR3 loop: CASSLEGTGGYHEQYF. The CDR3 DNA sequence: TGTGCCAGCAGCTTAGAAGGGACAGGGGGATACCACGAGCAGTACTTC.

This clonotype was observed at least ten times. The chain combines TRBV20-1 with TRBJ2-1, with 16 bases identical to TRBD2. This CDR3 contains 16 residues. The V gene end was trimmed by 3 bases and the J gene end by 6 bases; junction bases not matched to a gene: 5. Germline assignment: CDR1 DFQATT and CDR2 SNEGSKA (reference sequence). CDR3 in DNA: TGCAGTGCTAGGGGGACTAGCGGGAGGGCCGTCAATGAGCAGTTCTTC. Its protein is CSARGTSGRAVNEQFF.

This clonotype was recorded a few times. The V and J genes are TRBV20-1 and TRBJ2-1, with 7 bases lining up with TRBD2. CDR1 is DFQATT and CDR2 is SNEGSKA in the germline V gene (reference sequence). The trim removed 8 bases at V and 0 bases at J, leaving 4 bases unmatched. The CDR3 covers 13 residues. CDR3 in DNA: TGCAGTCCCGGGGGGAGCTCCTACAATGAGCAGTTCTTC. This codes for CSPGGSSYNEQFF.

In this sample, this clonotype turned up many times. CDR3 coding DNA: TGTGCCAGCAGCTTTAAGAGCTCCTACAATGAGCAGTTCTTC. This translates into CASSFKSSYNEQFF. The chain employs TRBV7-2 and TRBJ2-1; D not resolved. The CDR3 totals 14 residues. In germline, CDR1 is SGHTA, CDR2 FQGNSA. Trimming stripped 3 bases from V and 0 bases from J, with 6 bases between.

V usage is TRBV29-1 and J usage is TRBJ2-7; 10 bases line up with TRBD1. V lost 6 bases to trimming and J lost 2 bases; unmatched junction nucleotides: 7. The CDR3 runs 14 residues. Germline V gives CDR1 SQVTM, CDR2 ANQGSEA. CDR3 loop: CSVPVGTGAYEQYF. Here the CDR3 DNA reads TGCAGCGTCCCGGTCGGGACAGGGGCCTACGAGCAGTACTTC.

This chain connects TRBV6-1 to TRBJ2-1; 10 positions match TRBD1. The CDR3 spans 17 residues. Germline CDR1 is MNHNS and CDR2 is SASEGT. With V trimmed by 6 bases and J by 5 bases, 13 bases remained unmatched. CDR3 coding DNA: TGTGCCAGCAGCGAGGCCGTGGGACAGGGGTGGGACAATGAGCAGTTCTTC. This gives the protein CASSEAVGQGWDNEQFF.

The CDR3, as DNA: TGCGCCAGCAGCCAGACGGTAAGCGGGAGCAGGTACAATGAGCAGTTCTTC. It is translated as CASSQTVSGSRYNEQFF. V is TRBV4-3 and J is TRBJ2-1, with 8 positions matching TRBD2. The CDR3 loop spans 17 amino acids. The trim removed 3 bases at V and 4 bases at J, leaving 11 bases unmatched. Looked up from germline, CDR1 is LGHNA and CDR2 is YSLEER.

This sequence joins TRBV29-1 and TRBJ2-1; 12 nucleotides agree with TRBD2. CDR1 SQVTM and CDR2 ANQGSEA come from the germline V gene. CDR3 length: 17 amino acids. V shed 0 bases, J shed 4 bases, and the junction held 7 bases outside the gene matches. The CDR3 DNA follows: TGCAGCGTTGAAGAAAAGCTAGCGGGAGGGATTTACAATGAGCAGTTCTTC. Translation: CSVEEKLAGGIYNEQFF.